This T cell receptor (beta chain) was profiled in a study of T cells in Graves' hyperthyroidism and ophthalmopathy. Study-level findings and limits: A model built on 13 V-J features separated ophthalmopathy from stable hyperthyroidism. Blood also contained most expanded thyroid clonotypes above 0.001. The model foresaw ophthalmopathy a median around seven months prior to onset.

Researchers took RNA transcripts and amplified the TCR beta CDR3 regions from them. When the TCR CDR3 underwent first-round RT-PCR, the HTBI primer set was used. TCRdb itself ran the multiplex PCR reads through MiXCR, one entry per CDR3 protein. The repertoire includes 310,000 or so distinct CDR3 sequences, about 17% of them detected once, and over 45% sits in the top ten. Clinical symptoms, serum thyroxine and TRAb, thyroid ultrasound and orbital computed tomography were used for the diagnoses. The table lists this clonotype with many counts. Antigen specificity is unknown. The origin of this receptor is a woman in her sixties or seventies with Graves' ophthalmopathy. Input material: blood.

Here the CDR3 DNA reads TGTGCCAGCAGCACATCCAGAACTCAAGAGACCCAGTACTTC. Translating it yields CASSTSRTQETQYF. The chain combines TRBV7-2 with TRBJ2-5, with D uncertain. The V end was cut by 5 bases, the J end by 2 bases, with 12 bases between. The CDR3 is 14 residues long. Per germline, CDR1 SGHTA and CDR2 FQGNSA.